These 28 T cell receptor beta chains originate from one sample sequenced in a study of read filtering for tumor transcriptome and immune sequencing. From 350 to 500 ng of RNA, a library with molecular barcoded alpha/delta and beta/gamma adaptors was made. One entry per CDR3 protein, called by TCRdb with MiXCR from the reads. The sample records 100,000 to 150,000 distinct CDR3 sequences, 13% being singletons. Material for sequencing was a population of CD138-negative cells sorted from bone marrow. Receptors originate from a donor at least 40 years old with multiple myeloma.

This clonotype was seen ten or more times. The V gene is TRBV6-4, the J gene TRBJ2-3; D perhaps matches TRBD2 (7 bases). V was clipped by 0 bases and J by 4 bases, with 17 bases between them. The CDR3 covers 17 residues. The germline gives CDR1 MRHNA, CDR2 SNTAGT. The CDR3 spells CASSDSIIGGASDTQYF. CDR3 nucleotide sequence: TGTGCCAGCAGTGACTCGATAATTGGGGGGGCCTCAGATACGCAGTATTTT.

This clonotype appeared many times. The V call is TRBV2, the J call TRBJ1-4; D gene unclear. V dropped 7 bases and J dropped 7 bases, with 16 bases sitting between them. CDR1 and CDR2 from the germline V gene are SNHLY and FYNNEI. This CDR3 comprises 14 residues. CDR3 DNA: TGTGCCAGCAATTCCTATGGACCTCTTGAAAAACTGTTTTTT. Translation gives CASNSYGPLEKLFF. The variable domain in full, completed from reference TRBV2 and TRBJ1-4, reads EPEVTQTPSHQVTQMGQEVILRCVPISNHLYFYWYRQILGQKVEFLVSFYNNEISEKSEIFDDQFSVERPDGSNFTLKIRSTKLEDSAMYFCASNSYGPLEKLFFGSGTQLSVL.

In its sample, this clonotype was seen many times. The chain combines TRBV7-3 with TRBJ2-2, with D perhaps TRBD2 (6 bases). The V and J ends lost 5 bases and 7 bases respectively, with 11 bases between them. The CDR3 is made up of 13 amino acids. CDR1 is SGHTA and CDR2 is FQGTGA in the germline V gene. CDR3 nucleotide sequence: TGTGCCAGCAGCCCACTCGGGGGCGGGGAGCTGTTTTTT. Translated, it gives CASSPLGGGELFF.

In its sample, this clonotype was seen many times. The V gene is TRBV2, the J gene TRBJ1-5; 10 bases are shared with TRBD1. The CDR3 contains 18 residues. With V trimmed by 5 bases and J by 1 base, 11 bases remained unmatched. The germline CDR1 and CDR2 sequences are SNHLY and FYNNEI. CDR3 bases: TGTGCCAGCAGTAAGACAGGGGGCGCGGGTAGAAGCAATCAGCCCCAGCATTTT. Translated, it gives CASSKTGGAGRSNQPQHF.

This clonotype was counted at least ten times. V is TRBV9 and J is TRBJ1-2; D not resolved. The CDR3 length is 14 residues. Trimming stripped 0 bases from V and 1 base from J, with 7 bases between. Germline CDR1 is SGDLS and CDR2 is YYNGEE. CDR3 in amino acids: CASSVAMSNYGYTF. The DNA of the CDR3 is TGTGCCAGCAGCGTAGCTATGAGTAACTATGGCTACACCTTC.

This clonotype was detected a few times. The rearrangement links TRBV7-9 to TRBJ2-5; no clear D gene. V lost 5 bases and J 1 base, leaving 14 bases between the germline ends. The germline V gene has CDR1 SEHNR and CDR2 FQNEAQ (reference sequence). This CDR3 has 15 amino acids. The chain's CDR3 is CASSPGYSLQETQYF. The CDR3 bases are TGTGCCAGCAGCCCTGGGTACAGCCTCCAAGAGACCCAGTACTTC.

Here the CDR3 DNA reads TGTGCCAGCAGTTCCCTCGGGACCGATTTCGAGCAGTACTTC. It codes for CASSSLGTDFEQYF. The chain links TRBV6-6 to TRBJ2-7; tentatively, D is TRBD1 or TRBD2 (5 bases each). V gave up 4 bases and J gave up 6 bases, with 16 bases separating them. The CDR3 is 14 residues long. Per germline, CDR1 MNHNY and CDR2 SVGAGI (reference sequence).

This clonotype was counted at least ten times. The chain joins TRBV3-1 to TRBJ2-3, with D unresolved. Germline-derived CDR1 and CDR2 are LGHDT and YNNKEL (reference sequence). This CDR3 spans 15 amino acids. V dropped 1 base and J dropped 3 bases, with 11 bases sitting between them. In DNA form, the CDR3 reads TGTGCCAGCAGCCAAGTGGTGACTTCAACAGATACGCAGTATTTT. Translated, it gives CASSQVVTSTDTQYF.

In the case of this clonotype: Just one base apart from a much larger clone, this may be a read error. This chain uses TRBV30 with TRBJ1-1; D gene uncertain. Between the trimmed V and J ends, which lost 5 bases and 7 bases, there was a span of 11 bases. The CDR3 sequence is 11 residues long. CDR1 and CDR2 from the germline V gene are GTSNPN and SVGIG (reference sequence). Here the CDR3 reads CAWGRDSEAFF. The CDR3 DNA is TGTGCCTGGGGACGGGATAGTGAAGCTTTCTTT.

This clonotype occurred many times. The gene calls are TRBV29-1 and TRBJ1-1; the match to TRBD1 covers 8 bases. This CDR3 is built from 15 residues. V lost 6 bases, J lost 0 bases, and 9 bases stayed unmatched. Germline values: CDR1 SQVTM, CDR2 ANQGSEA. The CDR3 DNA reads TGCAGCGTGGGCAGGGGGCCTGACGTGAACACTGAAGCTTTCTTT. It specifies CSVGRGPDVNTEAFF.

This clonotype was observed at least ten times. For the CDR3, the DNA is TGTGCCAGCAGTGAAGCGACAGGGTCGGGTCAGCCCCAGCATTTT. This translates into CASSEATGSGQPQHF. The V call is TRBV2, the J call TRBJ1-5; TRBD1 agrees at 7 bases. The CDR3 runs 15 residues. In germline, CDR1 is SNHLY, CDR2 FYNNEI. V was clipped by 0 bases and J by 6 bases; unmatched bases: 5. Based on the CDR3 plus reference TRBV2 and TRBJ1-5, the full variable domain is EPEVTQTPSHQVTQMGQEVILRCVPISNHLYFYWYRQILGQKVEFLVSFYNNEISEKSEIFDDQFSVERPDGSNFTLKIRSTKLEDSAMYFCASSEATGSGQPQHFGDGTRLSIL.

This clonotype was seen ten or more times. The chain is built from TRBV7-9 and TRBJ1-5; D gene unclear. Germline V gene data show CDR1 as SEHNR and CDR2 as FQNEAQ (reference sequence). The CDR3 covers 14 residues. V lost 1 base to trimming and J lost 3 bases, with 7 bases between them. In DNA, the CDR3 is TGTGCCAGCAGCTTAGAACAATCCAATCAGCCCCAGCATTTT. Amino acids: CASSLEQSNQPQHF.

This clonotype came up many times. This chain joins TRBV4-1 and TRBJ1-4; TRBD1 aligns across 9 bases. The V gene end was trimmed by 5 bases and the J gene end by 7 bases; junction bases not matched to a gene: 14. The CDR3 spans 17 residues. Per the germline V gene, CDR1 is MGHRA and CDR2 is YSYEKL. CDR3 coding DNA: TGCGCCAGCAGCGGAGGATCCCCGGGACAGGGTGGTGAAAAACTGTTTTTT. Residues: CASSGGSPGQGGEKLFF.

This clonotype showed up many times. The chain combines TRBV29-1 with TRBJ1-5; perhaps TRBD1 as D (5 bases). Trimming cost V 6 bases and J 3 bases, with 12 bases left between them. The CDR3 is 13 amino acids. Germline CDR1 and CDR2: SQVTM and ANQGSEA. The CDR3 DNA is TGCAGCGTCCAAGGGGACGACAATCAGCCCCAGCATTTT. Residues: CSVQGDDNQPQHF.

The table lists this clonotype with a few counts. V usage is TRBV20-1 and J usage is TRBJ1-1; D call uncertain. The CDR3 totals 14 residues. Germline V gene data show CDR1 as DFQATT and CDR2 as SNEGSKA (reference sequence). V was trimmed by 6 bases and J by 1 base, leaving 15 bases between them. The CDR3 DNA follows: TGCAGTGCCCCCCGTTCCGAGCCGAACACTGAAGCTTTCTTT. Residues: CSAPRSEPNTEAFF.

There are a few counts of this clonotype. The chain couples TRBV4-2 to TRBJ1-2; TRBD1 matches at 7 bases. Germline lookup yields CDR1 LGHNA and CDR2 YNFKEQ. This CDR3 region has 17 residues. V dropped 0 bases and J dropped 6; count of bases not matched to a gene: 13. CDR3 sequence: CASSQEAVGTAIDGYTF. The CDR3 DNA sequence: TGTGCCAGCAGCCAAGAAGCTGTTGGGACAGCGATTGATGGCTACACCTTC.

This clonotype was counted many times. This chain uses TRBV5-1 with TRBJ2-1; 11 bases agree with TRBD2. Germline loops: CDR1 SGHRS, CDR2 YFSETQ. V was clipped by 0 bases and J by 6 bases; unmatched bases: 2. This CDR3 region has 15 residues. The CDR3 nucleotides are TGCGCCAGCAGCTTGGAACTAGCGGGGGCCAATGAGCAGTTCTTC. Translation: CASSLELAGANEQFF.

This clonotype was detected many times. In nucleotides, the CDR3 is TGTGCCAGCAGCCGACCTGTAGGGCATACCGGCGAGCAGTACTTC. Amino acid sequence: CASSRPVGHTGEQYF. This chain links TRBV11-2 with TRBJ2-7; D remains unclear. This CDR3 is built from 15 residues. Germline V lookup: CDR1 SGHAT, CDR2 FQNNGV. Trimming took 5 bases from V and 6 from J, leaving 20 bases between them.

The sample holds many counts of this clonotype. The chain couples TRBV5-1 to TRBJ2-1; D may be TRBD2 (5 bases). Germline values: CDR1 SGHRS, CDR2 YFSETQ. CDR3 length: 15 amino acids. Trimming took 4 bases from V and 3 from J, leaving 14 bases between them. The CDR3 region is CASSDGRNLYNEQFF. The CDR3 DNA reads as TGCGCCAGCAGCGATGGGAGAAACCTCTACAATGAGCAGTTCTTC.

This clonotype came up many times. The rearrangement uses TRBV29-1 and TRBJ2-2; 7 positions agree with TRBD1. The CDR3 covers 13 residues. With 4 bases clipped from V and 7 bases from J, the junction kept 6 bases outside the gene matches. Looked up from germline, CDR1 is SQVTM and CDR2 is ANQGSEA. DNA for the CDR3: TGCAGCGTTGTGGTCAGGGGGAGCGGGGAGCTGTTTTTT. Encoded protein: CSVVVRGSGELFF.

The gene calls are TRBV29-1 and TRBJ2-2, with D perhaps being TRBD1 or TRBD2 (5 bases each). CDR1 is SQVTM and CDR2 is ANQGSEA in the germline V gene. The CDR3 spans 14 residues. Trimming cost V 4 bases and J 0 bases, with 9 bases left between them. CDR3: CSVARETNTGELFF. Here the CDR3 DNA reads TGCAGCGTTGCCAGGGAGACGAACACCGGGGAGCTGTTTTTT.

This clonotype was counted only a few times. The CDR3: CASSKGGGVTDTQYF. For the CDR3, the DNA is TGTGCCAGTAGTAAGGGGGGGGGAGTGACAGATACGCAGTATTTT. The chain employs TRBV19 and TRBJ2-3; D perhaps matches TRBD2 (7 bases). There are 15 residues in the CDR3. CDR1 and CDR2 from the germline V gene are LNHDA and SQIVND (reference sequence). The ends were cut back, 4 bases at V and 3 bases at J, with 14 bases in the middle.

This clonotype was detected ten times or more. The CDR3 is CASSYRTSDGTDTQYF. The DNA for the CDR3 is TGCGCCAGCAGCTACAGGACTAGCGATGGCACAGATACGCAGTATTTT. The rearrangement uses TRBV5-1 and TRBJ2-3; 9 positions match TRBD2. CDR1 and CDR2 (germline): SGHRS, YFSETQ. The CDR3 totals 16 residues. V gave up 3 bases and J gave up 1 base; unmatched junction bases: 6. Based on the CDR3 plus reference TRBV5-1 and TRBJ2-3, the full variable domain is KAGVTQTPRYLIKTRGQQVTLSCSPISGHRSVSWYQQTPGQGLQFLFEYFSETQRNKGNFPGRFSGRQFSNSRSEMNVSTLELGDSALYLCASSYRTSDGTDTQYFGPGTRLTVL.

This clonotype was found many times. This rearrangement joins TRBV5-1 to TRBJ1-1; TRBD1 agrees at 9 bases. The CDR3 spans 15 residues. Per the germline V gene, CDR1 is SGHRS and CDR2 is YFSETQ. V dropped 4 bases and J dropped 5; count of bases not matched to a gene: 9. CDR3 sequence reads: CASSLDRGLRTEAFF. CDR3 nucleotide sequence: TGCGCCAGCAGCCTGGACAGGGGATTAAGGACTGAAGCTTTCTTT.

This clonotype was recorded many times. J is TRBJ1-6 and V is TRBV5-1; 7 positions match TRBD1. V lost 4 bases, J lost 3 bases, and 7 bases stayed unmatched. The CDR3 spans 16 residues. Per germline, CDR1 SGHRS and CDR2 YFSETQ. Here the CDR3 reads CASSLRGDSYNSPLHF. DNA of the CDR3: TGCGCCAGCAGCCTCCGAGGGGACAGCTATAATTCACCCCTCCACTTT.

At least ten counts were recorded for this clonotype. This rearrangement joins TRBV7-9 to TRBJ1-1; D gene ambiguous. The CDR3 spans 14 residues. With 5 bases removed from V and 1 base from J, the gap between germline ends came to 11 bases. Germline V gene sequence: CDR1 SEHNR, CDR2 FQNEAQ (reference sequence). CDR3 protein: CASSNPDTNTEAFF. The CDR3 region has the DNA TGTGCCAGCAGCAACCCAGACACGAACACTGAAGCTTTCTTT.

This clonotype was detected many times. V and J are TRBV7-2 and TRBJ1-1; D unresolved. The CDR3 loop spans 13 amino acids. Germline V gene lookup returns CDR1 SGHTA and CDR2 FQGNSA. The V end lost 4 bases, the J end lost 0 bases, and 6 bases lay between the germline ends. This CDR3 reads CASSYGMNTEAFF. Written as DNA, the CDR3 is TGTGCCAGCAGCTACGGGATGAACACTGAAGCTTTCTTT.

In its sample, this clonotype was seen many times. V usage is TRBV7-2 and J usage is TRBJ1-5; D perhaps matches TRBD1 (6 bases). With 6 bases removed from V and 3 bases from J, the gap between germline ends came to 9 bases. Per germline, CDR1 SGHTA and CDR2 FQGNSA. This CDR3 contains 13 residues. The CDR3 DNA is TGTGCCAGCAGTTGGACAGACAATCAGCCCCAGCATTTT. It is translated as CASSWTDNQPQHF.